This is a list of T cell receptor beta chains from one sample in a study of shared clonotypes between healthy human individuals. Clones were read by immunoSEQ multiplex PCR, and TCRdb kept only the in-frame ones, dropping some. The table records under 1,900,000 clones, roughly 98.5% of them present only once. Sequencing was done on a sample of naive CD4+ T cells sorted from blood. All receptors derive from a man aged 25-40 years in good health. Each CDR3 is given with its conserved first and last residue. D genes are given only for firm matches. Expanded clones are given a class, and other clones once, few, many or no size at all.

v_call	j_call	clone_size	d_call	cdr3_aa	cdr3_nt
TRBV10-1	TRBJ1-2	.	TRBD1	CASSPGQGYGYTF	TGCGCCAGCAGCCCAGGACAGGGCTATGGCTACACCTTC
TRBV9	TRBJ2-2	.	.	CASSVHSGRARSGELFF	TGTGCCAGCAGCGTGCACTCGGGTCGGGCACGGTCCGGGGAGCTGTTTTTT
TRBV11-2	TRBJ2-7	.	.	CASSLANYEQYF	TGTGCCAGCAGCTTAGCCAACTACGAGCAGTACTTC
TRBV5-1	TRBJ2-5	.	.	CASSLVDIRETQYF	TGCGCCAGCAGCTTGGTAGATATACGAGAGACCCAGTACTTC
TRBV14	TRBJ1-3	.	.	CASSLNLVDTIYF	TGTGCCAGCAGCCTAAATCTTGTGGACACCATATATTTT
TRBV7-9	TRBJ1-1	.	TRBD1	CASRRDRATEAFF	TGTGCCAGCAGACGCGACAGGGCGACTGAAGCTTTCTTT
TRBV7-9	TRBJ1-4	.	.	CASSLPRVSNEKLFF	TGTGCCAGCAGCCTCCCACGAGTCTCTAATGAAAAACTGTTTTTT
TRBV5-1	TRBJ1-4	once	.	CASSLTGEGGKLFF	TGCGCCAGCAGCTTAACAGGAGAAGGGGGAAAACTGTTTTTT
TRBV10-3	TRBJ2-5	.	TRBD2	CATGEGQETQYF	TGTGCCACCGGGGAGGGTCAGGAGACCCAGTACTTC
TRBV6-4	TRBJ1-2	.	.	CASTPRDTFLYGYTF	TGTGCCAGCACCCCTCGGGACACCTTCCTCTATGGCTACACCTTC
TRBV6-1	TRBJ2-7	once	.	CASSEAWTGRDEQYF	TGTGCCAGCAGTGAAGCTTGGACAGGGAGGGACGAGCAGTACTTC
TRBV29-1	TRBJ2-1	.	.	CVVARGWYEQFF	TGCGTGGTTGCTCGGGGTTGGTATGAGCAGTTCTTC
TRBV18	TRBJ2-5	.	TRBD2	CASSRGLAGPETQYF	TGTGCCAGCTCACGGGGACTAGCGGGACCAGAGACCCAGTACTTC
TRBV7-9	TRBJ1-5	.	.	CASSFGPESNQPQHF	TGTGCCAGCAGCTTCGGTCCAGAGAGCAATCAGCCCCAGCATTTT
TRBV6-5	TRBJ1-2	.	TRBD1	CASTRDSANYGYTF	TGTGCCAGCACCCGGGACAGTGCTAACTATGGCTACACCTTC
TRBV18	TRBJ2-7	.	.	CASSPTFYEQYF	TGTGCCAGCTCACCTACATTCTACGAGCAGTACTTC
TRBV5-1	TRBJ2-1	.	.	CASSLNGINEQFF	TGCGCCAGCAGCTTGAATGGAATCAATGAGCAGTTCTTC
TRBV15	TRBJ2-7	.	.	CATSHSLGGKLTYEQYF	TGTGCCACCAGCCACTCTCTGGGGGGAAAACTTACCTACGAGCAGTACTTC
TRBV20-1	TRBJ2-1	.	.	CSASKGNEQFF	TGCAGTGCTAGTAAGGGAAATGAGCAGTTCTTC
TRBV6-5	TRBJ2-3	.	.	CASSRSPWGTDTQYF	TGTGCCAGCAGCCGAAGCCCTTGGGGCACAGATACGCAGTATTTT
TRBV5-1	TRBJ2-5	.	.	CASSLWLSAEETQYF	TGCGCCAGCAGCTTGTGGCTTAGCGCCGAAGAGACCCAGTACTTC
TRBV10-3	TRBJ1-3	.	.	CAISRGGFSGNTIYF	TGTGCCATCAGCCGGGGGGGATTCTCTGGAAACACCATATATTTT
TRBV7-2	TRBJ1-1	.	TRBD1	CASSFRIMTGLVGNTEAFF	TGTGCCAGCAGCTTCAGAATTATGACAGGGCTCGTCGGGAACACTGAAGCTTTCTTT
TRBV27	TRBJ1-5	once	TRBD1	CASRTGGANQPQHF	TGTGCCAGCAGAACAGGGGGCGCGAATCAGCCCCAGCATTTT
TRBV7-9	TRBJ2-1	.	.	CASSLGQTGERDNEQFF	TGTGCCAGCAGCTTAGGGCAGACGGGAGAAAGGGACAATGAGCAGTTCTTC
TRBV18	TRBJ1-4	.	.	CASSPVQPGKLFF	TGTGCCAGCTCACCGGTTCAGCCCGGAAAACTGTTTTTT
TRBV7-2	TRBJ1-2	.	.	CASSLGINYGYTF	TGTGCCAGCAGCTTGGGGATCAACTATGGCTACACCTTC
TRBV2	TRBJ2-3	.	TRBD2	CASSAWAGLAGADTQYF	TGTGCCAGCAGTGCATGGGCGGGGCTAGCGGGAGCAGATACGCAGTATTTT
TRBV18	TRBJ2-7	.	.	CASSQGSGTPTYEQYF	TGTGCCAGCTCACAAGGATCCGGGACTCCTACCTACGAGCAGTACTTC
TRBV4-2	TRBJ2-7	.	.	CASSLRVNGKAERGYEQYF	TGTGCCAGCAGCCTCCGAGTGAACGGGAAGGCGGAAAGGGGCTACGAGCAGTACTTC
TRBV5-4	TRBJ2-1	.	.	CASSSGMGRNEQFF	TGTGCCAGCAGCTCGGGCATGGGGAGGAATGAGCAGTTCTTC
TRBV2	TRBJ2-1	once	.	CASTLERGSNEQFF	TGTGCCAGCACCCTGGAAAGGGGGTCCAATGAGCAGTTCTTC
TRBV6-1	TRBJ2-2	.	.	CASMAGQVNTGELFF	TGTGCCAGCATGGCAGGGCAGGTCAACACCGGGGAGCTGTTTTTT
TRBV6-1	TRBJ2-3	.	.	CASKPEPSTDTQYF	TGTGCCAGCAAGCCGGAACCTAGCACAGATACGCAGTATTTT
TRBV6-6	TRBJ2-2	.	.	CASSSPSVPGTGELFF	TGTGCCAGCAGTTCCCCTAGCGTCCCCGGCACCGGGGAGCTGTTTTTT
TRBV6-1	TRBJ2-7	.	TRBD2	CASSVGLAGGFNEQYF	TGTGCCAGCAGTGTGGGACTAGCGGGAGGCTTCAACGAGCAGTACTTC
TRBV5-1	TRBJ2-5	.	TRBD1	CASSDPGGQETQYF	TGCGCCAGCAGCGATCCAGGGGGTCAAGAGACCCAGTACTTC
TRBV20-1	TRBJ1-1	.	.	CSAIEPEAFF	TGCAGTGCTATTGAGCCTGAAGCTTTCTTT
TRBV7-2	TRBJ2-7	.	.	CASSPSGRSYEQYF	TGTGCCAGCAGCCCAAGCGGGCGGTCCTACGAGCAGTACTTC
TRBV15	TRBJ1-2	.	TRBD1	CATSRGSTGGGYGYTF	TGTGCCACCAGCAGAGGTTCGACAGGGGGCGGTTATGGCTACACCTTC
TRBV9	TRBJ2-7	.	TRBD1	CASSTRDRGQTYEQYF	TGTGCCAGCAGCACAAGGGACAGGGGGCAGACCTACGAGCAGTACTTC
TRBV7-7	TRBJ2-3	.	TRBD1	CASSRGQAGTDTQYF	TGTGCTAGCAGCCGGGGACAGGCCGGCACAGATACGCAGTATTTT
TRBV11-2	TRBJ2-7	.	TRBD1	CASSLGHFGTEDEQYF	TGTGCCAGCAGCTTAGGACACTTCGGGACAGAGGACGAGCAGTACTTC
TRBV13	TRBJ2-7	.	.	CASSLISYEQYF	TGTGCCAGCAGCTTAATCAGCTACGAGCAGTACTTC
TRBV10-3	TRBJ2-7	.	.	CAISDLGVGSRPMNEQYF	TGTGCCATCAGTGATTTGGGGGTCGGGAGTCGTCCGATGAACGAGCAGTACTTC
TRBV5-5	TRBJ1-2	.	.	CASSLSGSYGYTF	TGTGCCAGCAGCTTGTCGGGGTCGTACGGCTACACCTTC
TRBV7-9	TRBJ1-4	.	.	CASSLAQTALNEKLFF	TGTGCCAGCAGCTTAGCACAGACGGCCTTGAATGAAAAACTGTTTTTT
TRBV29-1	TRBJ2-1	.	TRBD2	CSARPSGSYNEQFF	TGCAGCGCCCGCCCTAGCGGTTCCTACAATGAGCAGTTCTTC
TRBV28	TRBJ1-2	.	.	CASSLSKANYGYTF	TGTGCCAGCAGTTTATCCAAGGCTAACTATGGCTACACCTTC
TRBV6-5	TRBJ1-4	.	.	CASRRNDINEKLFF	TGTGCCAGCAGGAGAAATGACATTAATGAAAAACTGTTTTTT
TRBV7-7	TRBJ2-2	.	.	CASSFGTPNTGELFF	TGTGCTAGCAGCTTCGGGACGCCGAACACCGGGGAGCTGTTTTTT
TRBV5-1	TRBJ2-2	.	TRBD2	CASSFGGSSGYTGELFF	TGCGCCAGCAGCTTCGGGGGGAGTTCCGGGTACACCGGGGAGCTGTTTTTT
TRBV29-1	TRBJ2-7	.	.	CSVVVTGIYEQYF	TGCAGCGTTGTAGTAACGGGTATCTACGAGCAGTACTTC
TRBV28	TRBJ2-1	.	.	CATRPRKGYNEQFF	TGTGCCACCAGGCCCCGAAAAGGCTACAATGAGCAGTTCTTC
TRBV5-4	TRBJ2-1	.	.	CASRSSNEQFF	TGTGCCAGCAGATCTAGCAATGAGCAGTTCTTC
TRBV5-5	TRBJ2-3	once	.	CASSLGITADTQYF	TGTGCCAGCAGCCTAGGTATTACGGCAGATACGCAGTATTTT
TRBV18	TRBJ2-7	.	.	CASSPSTGSYEQYF	TGTGCCAGCTCACCGTCGACAGGATCCTACGAGCAGTACTTC